These 25 T cell receptor beta chains originate from one sample sequenced in a study of T-cell reconstitution after alpha-beta-depleted transplantation in children. Preparation of the TCRbeta library used unique molecular identifiers. TCRdb re-called the PCR reads with MiXCR, one entry per CDR3 protein. The repertoire holds approximately 640,000 distinct CDR3 sequences, with roughly 15% as singletons. The sequencing here drew on PBMCs from the stem cell graft donor, taken from the stem cell graft. The receptor set was obtained from a human donor who donated a stem cell graft to a child with acute myeloid leukemia.

This clonotype was picked up a small number of times. V gene TRBV6-5 combines with J gene TRBJ1-3; D unclear. Germline assignment: CDR1 MNHEY and CDR2 SVGAGI. The CDR3 loop spans 15 amino acids. Trimming shortened V by 0 bases and J by 1 base, and 7 bases separated the two germline ends. CDR3 nucleotide sequence: TGTGCCAGCAGTTACTCCTCAGATTCTGGAAACACCATATATTTT. Its protein product is CASSYSSDSGNTIYF.

As for this clonotype: A single base separates this from a much larger clone, so it may be a read error. The rearrangement joins TRBV20-1 to TRBJ1-1; unclear D gene. CDR3 length: 11 amino acids. The V gene lost 4 bases and the J gene lost 3 bases, with 6 bases spanning the gap. From germline, CDR1 is DFQATT and CDR2 SNEGSKA (reference sequence). The CDR3 DNA reads TGCAGTGCTACTATAGACACTGAAGCTTTCTTT. Its protein is CSATIDTEAFF.

The rearrangement links TRBV7-9 to TRBJ1-4; D is unresolved. V gave up 1 base and J gave up 7 bases, with 4 bases separating them. The CDR3 extends over 12 amino acids. Germline CDR1 is SEHNR and CDR2 is FQNEAQ (reference sequence). The CDR3: CASSLDPEKLFF. In DNA, the CDR3 is TGTGCCAGCAGCTTAGACCCTGAAAAACTGTTTTTT.

This clonotype was found a few times. The chain links TRBV5-6 to TRBJ2-2; D uncertain. V lost 2 bases to trimming and J lost 4 bases, with 12 bases between them. Germline-derived CDR1 and CDR2 are SGHDT and YYEEEE. CDR3 length: 15 residues. The CDR3: CASSFRAGRTGELFF. The CDR3 DNA is TGTGCCAGCAGCTTCCGGGCCGGTCGCACCGGGGAGCTGTTTTTT. Using reference TRBV5-6 and TRBJ2-2 for the parts outside the CDR3, the full variable domain is DAGVTQSPTHLIKTRGQQVTLRCSPKSGHDTVSWYQQALGQGPQFIFQYYEEEERQRGNFPDRFSGHQFPNYSSELNVNALLLGDSALYLCASSFRAGRTGELFFGEGSRLTVL.

This clonotype was observed many times. The CDR3 here is CASRIGGGQNTQYF. CDR3 bases: TGTGCCAGCAGGATAGGCGGGGGGCAGAATACGCAGTATTTT. The chain links TRBV6-5 to TRBJ2-3; 8 nucleotides match TRBD2. CDR3 size: 14 residues. J lost 7 bases, V lost 6 bases, and 9 bases had no gene match. Germline CDR1 is MNHEY and CDR2 is SVGAGI.

This clonotype occurred many times. The rearrangement uses TRBV10-1 and TRBJ2-5; D is perhaps TRBD2 (5 bases). Trimming shortened V by 0 bases and J by 5 bases, and 10 bases separated the two germline ends. The CDR3 runs to 14 residues. Germline-derived CDR1 and CDR2 are WNHNN and SYGVQD (reference sequence). CDR3 residues: CASSESRGLETQYF. DNA for the CDR3: TGCGCCAGCAGTGAGTCCCGAGGGTTGGAGACCCAGTACTTC.

The chain combines TRBV3-1 with TRBJ2-1, with 8 bases aligning to TRBD1. Germline loops: CDR1 LGHDT, CDR2 YNNKEL (reference sequence). After removal of 4 bases from V and 5 bases from J, the junction contained 7 bases not matched to a gene. CDR3 size: 15 residues. The CDR3 nucleotides read TGTGCCAGCAGCCCCCGGGACAGGAGGGACAATGAGCAGTTCTTC. The encoded protein is CASSPRDRRDNEQFF.

This clonotype was detected only a few times. This chain uses TRBV20-1 with TRBJ2-1; 7 nucleotides align to TRBD1. The CDR3 has 16 residues. Trimming removed 0 bases from V and 3 bases from J; junction bases left unmatched: 8. Germline CDR1 reads DFQATT; CDR2 reads SNEGSKA (reference sequence). This CDR3 reads CSARDYEGDSYNEQFF. CDR3 nucleotide sequence: TGCAGTGCTAGAGATTACGAGGGGGACAGCTACAATGAGCAGTTCTTC.

This clonotype was seen more than once but under ten times. V is TRBV7-3 and J is TRBJ2-7; possible D gene TRBD2, 6 bases. Germline V gene sequence: CDR1 SGHTA, CDR2 FQGTGA. The CDR3 totals 15 residues. Trimming stripped 1 base from V and 1 base from J, with 11 bases between. Written as DNA, the CDR3 is TGTGCCAGCAGCTTAATGGGTGCGGGGTCCTACGAGCAGTACTTC. Amino acids: CASSLMGAGSYEQYF.

The V gene is TRBV7-8, the J gene TRBJ1-2; TRBD1 agrees at 11 bases. CDR1 and CDR2 (germline): SGHVS, FQNEAQ. This CDR3 spans 16 amino acids. Trimming took 1 base from V and 6 from J; bases not matched to a gene: 7. Written as DNA, the CDR3 is TGTGCCAGCAGCTTAGGGACAGGGGGCGCAGATAATGGCTACACCTTC. It is translated as CASSLGTGGADNGYTF.

The rearrangement links TRBV29-1 to TRBJ2-7; tentative D call: TRBD1 (6 bases). Per the germline V gene, CDR1 is SQVTM and CDR2 is ANQGSEA. Trimming took 7 bases from V and 1 from J, leaving 26 bases between them. This CDR3 contains 17 residues. CDR3: CSDRFSRDGQISYEQYV. CDR3 coding DNA: TGCAGCGATCGTTTTAGTAGGGACGGACAGATTTCCTACGAGCAGTACGTC.

This clonotype has at least ten counts. The V gene is TRBV30, the J gene TRBJ2-2, with D hard to call. CDR1 and CDR2 (germline): GTSNPN, SVGIG (reference sequence). The CDR3 has 11 amino acids. V shed 1 base and J shed 6 bases, with 3 bases lying between them. CDR3 sequence: CAWSGAGELFF. CDR3 bases: TGTGCCTGGAGTGGTGCCGGGGAGCTGTTTTTT.

This clonotype was found a few times. The chain employs TRBV20-1 and TRBJ1-1; D remains ambiguous. CDR1 is DFQATT and CDR2 is SNEGSKA in the germline V gene (reference sequence). CDR3 length: 17 residues. Trimming shortened V by 7 bases and J by 0 bases, and 24 bases separated the two germline ends. The DNA of the CDR3 is TGCAGTGTTCCCCCCCCCCTCTCCGAATTATTGAACACTGAAGCTTTCTTT. It specifies CSVPPPLSELLNTEAFF.

This clonotype was counted at least ten times. This sequence joins TRBV20-1 and TRBJ1-1, with unresolved D. Between the trimmed V and J ends, which lost 3 bases and 7 bases, there was a span of 15 bases. The CDR3 has 13 residues. Germline loops: CDR1 DFQATT, CDR2 SNEGSKA (reference sequence). The CDR3 DNA reads as TGCAGTGCTAGTTTTACAGCGGCGCTTGAAGCTTTCTTT. This codes for CSASFTAALEAFF.

The rearrangement uses TRBV21-1 and TRBJ2-5. TRBV21-1 is labeled a pseudogene. This CDR3 contains 15 residues. The DNA of the CDR3 is TGTGCCAGCAGCAAAGCTGGCAGCCGTCAAGAGACCCAGTACTTC. Translation gives CASSKAGSRQETQYF.

This clonotype was detected ten times or more. The chain couples TRBV6-1 to TRBJ1-4; D gene unclear. The V end was cut by 6 bases, the J end by 3 bases, with 11 bases between. The CDR3 sequence is 14 residues long. CDR1 and CDR2 (germline): MNHNS, SASEGT. The CDR3 region is CASSAGSANEKLFF. CDR3 DNA sequence: TGTGCCAGCAGCGCGGGGTCGGCTAATGAAAAACTGTTTTTT.

The chain couples TRBV11-3 to TRBJ2-1, with D tentatively TRBD2 (6 bases). From germline, CDR1 is SGHNT and CDR2 YENEEA. The CDR3 covers 13 residues. The germline V and J ends were trimmed by 2 bases and 7 bases, with 9 bases remaining between them. The CDR3 DNA follows: TGTGCCAGCAGCTTACCGCGGGGAAATGAGCAGTTCTTC. Translating gives CASSLPRGNEQFF.

The chain couples TRBV4-3 to TRBJ2-3; 10 bases line up with TRBD2. With V trimmed by 3 bases and J by 3 bases, 9 bases remained unmatched. Germline CDR1 LGHNA, CDR2 YSLEER. CDR3 size: 17 residues. CDR3 sequence: CASSHGRASGGTDTQYF. Here the CDR3 DNA reads TGCGCCAGCAGCCACGGGCGGGCTAGCGGGGGTACAGATACGCAGTATTTT.

This clonotype has at least ten counts. V usage is TRBV7-2 and J usage is TRBJ2-5; 7 bases agree with TRBD1. Looked up from germline, CDR1 is SGHTA and CDR2 is FQGNSA. The ends lost 5 bases at V and 5 bases at J; junction bases unmatched: 11. The CDR3 consists of 15 residues. The CDR3 DNA sequence: TGTGCCAGCAGCACCGACAGGGCCCACTCGGAGACCCAGTACTTC. This gives the protein CASSTDRAHSETQYF.

This chain connects TRBV27 to TRBJ2-1; 8 bases line up with TRBD2. V trimming: 2 bases; J trimming: 6 bases; junction bases outside the gene matches: 12. The CDR3 has 17 amino acids. Germline V CDR1 and CDR2: MNHEY, SMNVEV (reference sequence). The CDR3 nucleotides are TGTGCCAGCAGTTTAGGATTAACCGGGACTAGGGGCAATGAGCAGTTCTTC. Residues: CASSLGLTGTRGNEQFF.

This clonotype turned up a few times. V and J are TRBV5-1 and TRBJ2-3; 9 positions match TRBD2. Trimming at V came to 5 bases and at J to 2 bases, leaving 3 bases not matched to a gene. CDR3 length: 14 amino acids. Germline lookup yields CDR1 SGHRS and CDR2 YFSETQ. The CDR3 here is CASRLAGFTDTQYF. The CDR3 DNA follows: TGCGCCAGCAGGCTAGCGGGATTCACAGATACGCAGTATTTT.

This clonotype was observed at least ten times. The chain combines TRBV29-1 with TRBJ2-1; TRBD1 might be the D (5 bases). Trimming stripped 4 bases from V and 4 bases from J, with 11 bases between. The CDR3 is 13 amino acids. CDR1 and CDR2 from the germline V gene are SQVTM and ANQGSEA. CDR3 in amino acids: CSVAQGVYNEQFF. CDR3 DNA sequence: TGCAGCGTTGCTCAGGGCGTATACAATGAGCAGTTCTTC.

This chain connects TRBV20-1 to TRBJ2-3, with D unclear. Trimming cost V 3 bases and J 1 base, with 8 bases left between them. Germline V gives CDR1 DFQATT, CDR2 SNEGSKA (reference sequence). CDR3 length: 13 amino acids. The CDR3 is CSARAVGTDTQYF. CDR3 bases: TGCAGTGCTAGGGCGGTAGGCACAGATACGCAGTATTTT.

V and J are TRBV29-1 and TRBJ2-7; the D gene could be TRBD1 or TRBD2 (5 bases each). CDR3 length: 13 residues. Germline-derived CDR1 and CDR2 are SQVTM and ANQGSEA. Trimming shortened V by 4 bases and J by 5 bases, and 15 bases separated the two germline ends. The CDR3 loop is CSVVLGAVNEQYF. The DNA for the CDR3 is TGCAGCGTTGTACTAGGGGCGGTAAACGAGCAGTACTTC.

There are many counts of this clonotype. The CDR3 bases are TGTGCCAGCAGCTTAAACGCCGGGGGGGGAGGTGAGCAGTTCTTC. Translation: CASSLNAGGGGEQFF. The rearrangement uses TRBV7-3 and TRBJ2-1; the match to TRBD2 covers 8 bases. Trimming took 1 base from V and 9 from J; bases not matched to a gene: 8. The CDR3 totals 15 residues. Germline-derived CDR1 and CDR2 are SGHTA and FQGTGA.